The 11 T cell receptor beta chains below all came from one sample that was sequenced in a study of blood T cell repertoires in COVID-19. TCRdb's copy holds only in-frame clones and misses some; the assay was immunoSEQ multiplex PCR. The table shows approximately 220,000 clones, with 65% to 85% occurring only once. Sequencing input: peripheral blood. Receptor source: a woman of 80 years or more with acute or convalescent COVID-19.

V gene TRBV5-1 combines with J gene TRBJ2-1, with TRBD2 matching over 8 bases. Germline CDR1 is SGHRS and CDR2 is YFSETQ. The CDR3 length is 17 residues. The V segment lost 7 bases and the J segment 8 bases; nucleotides outside the gene matches: 20. The CDR3 DNA sequence: TGCGCCAGCCGCGGGGGACTCGCGGGGGGCGGTAGGGATGAGCAGTTCTTC. Translated, it gives CASRGGLAGGGRDEQFF.

The gene calls are TRBV21-1 and TRBJ1-6; TRBD1, the D gene given by the table, was not confirmed from the DNA. TRBV21-1 is listed as a pseudogene. CDR3 length: 14 amino acids. CDR3 nucleotide sequence: TGTGCCAGCAGCAAAAGGGGGTTCAATTCACCCCTCCACTTT. Its translation: CASSKRGFNSPLHF.

The chain employs TRBV19 and TRBJ1-2; 9 nucleotides line up with TRBD1. J was trimmed by 8 bases and V by 3 bases; bases with no gene match: 10. CDR3 length equals 15 residues. Germline V gene lookup returns CDR1 LNHDA and CDR2 SQIVND (reference sequence). The CDR3 here is CASSIRGQGRRGYTF. In nucleotides, the CDR3 is TGTGCCAGTAGTATTCGGGGACAGGGTAGAAGAGGCTACACCTTC.

The chain employs TRBV28 and TRBJ1-2; 7 bases agree with TRBD1. The CDR3 contains 13 residues. The trim removed 6 bases at V and 12 bases at J, leaving 13 bases unmatched. Germline V gene data show CDR1 as MDHEN and CDR2 as SYDVKM. CDR3 DNA: TGTGCCAGCAGGACCGGGACAGAGAGCGCACACACCTTC. This gives the protein CASRTGTESAHTF.

The count of this clone is one. The chain combines TRBV5-5 with TRBJ1-1; D is possibly TRBD1 (6 bases). The CDR3 loop spans 15 amino acids. CDR1 is SGHKS and CDR2 is YYEKEE in the germline V gene (reference sequence). The V gene lost 7 bases and the J gene lost 1 base, with 17 bases spanning the gap. This chain's CDR3 is CASRPPGHQNTEAFF. In nucleotides, the CDR3 is TGTGCCAGCCGACCCCCGGGACATCAGAACACTGAAGCTTTCTTT.

This chain connects TRBV6-5 to TRBJ2-3; no firm D call. The germline CDR1 and CDR2 sequences are MNHEY and SVGAGI. Trimming shortened V by 0 bases and J by 1 base, and 8 bases separated the two germline ends. This CDR3 comprises 15 residues. CDR3 coding DNA: TGTGCCAGCAGTTACTCTGGGCTTCGCACAGATACGCAGTATTTT. Amino acids: CASSYSGLRTDTQYF.

This chain joins TRBV29-1 and TRBJ1-3; 7 bases line up with TRBD1. Germline V gives CDR1 SQVTM, CDR2 ANQGSEA. CDR3 length: 14 amino acids. Germline trimming cut 7 bases from V and 6 bases from J; bases unmatched to any gene: 12. Written as DNA, the CDR3 is TGCAGCGCTTTGGAGGGGGCCGGGGAAAACACCATATATTTT. This gives the protein CSALEGAGENTIYF.

V gene TRBV6-4 combines with J gene TRBJ2-1; D possibly corresponds to TRBD1 (6 bases). The CDR3 consists of 13 residues. Germline V gene data show CDR1 as MRHNA and CDR2 as SNTAGT. Trimming cost V 6 bases and J 5 bases, with 11 bases left between them. The CDR3 region is CASSTQGNNEQFF. DNA for the CDR3: TGTGCCAGCAGCACACAGGGTAACAATGAGCAGTTCTTC.

This chain uses TRBV5-5 with TRBJ2-5; 7 nucleotides match TRBD1. Germline V gene data show CDR1 as SGHKS and CDR2 as YYEKEE (reference sequence). This CDR3 is built from 14 residues. V shed 4 bases and J 3 bases; nucleotides not matched to a gene: 6. The CDR3 reads CASSDRQGEETQYF. In DNA form, the CDR3 reads TGTGCCAGCAGCGACCGACAGGGTGAAGAGACCCAGTACTTC.

A remark on this clone: Other DNA sequences in the sample encode the same CDR3. The chain links TRBV2 to TRBJ1-6; 9 nucleotides align to TRBD1. Germline CDR1 and CDR2: SNHLY and FYNNEI. CDR3 size: 13 residues. V lost 6 bases and J lost 7; bases outside the gene matches: 1. In DNA, the CDR3 is TGTGCCAGCAGCGGACAGGGGAATTCACCCCTCCACTTT. It translates to CASSGQGNSPLHF.

This chain uses TRBV5-1 with TRBJ2-3; 12 nucleotides match TRBD2. J lost 4 bases, V lost 6 bases, and 12 bases had no gene match. This CDR3 contains 17 residues. Germline CDR1 and CDR2: SGHRS and YFSETQ. The CDR3 nucleotides read TGCGCCAGCAACCCAATGCCGCTAGCGGGAGGGGCAGATACGCAGTATTTT. Translating gives CASNPMPLAGGADTQYF. The complete variable domain, with remaining parts taken from reference TRBV5-1 and TRBJ2-3, reads KAGVTQTPRYLIKTRGQQVTLSCSPISGHRSVSWYQQTPGQGLQFLFEYFSETQRNKGNFPGRFSGRQFSNSRSEMNVSTLELGDSALYLCASNPMPLAGGADTQYFGPGTRLTVL.